This T cell receptor (beta chain) derives from a study of OX40 agonist ivuxolimab in advanced cancers. For the study at large: Of mixed ages from about 23 to 90 and averaging around 60 years, the group was about 80% male.

The repertoire was sequenced with immunoSEQ multiplex PCR; TCRdb's copy has only in-frame clones and lacks some. Altogether about 50,000 clones are present, over 65% being singletons, with the ten largest covering about 1.5%. With autoimmune disease history or systemic immunosuppression, patients were excluded. This specimen consisted of CD4+ or CD8+ T cells sorted from blood, obtained in a trial of the OX40 agonist ivuxolimab. The TCR originated in an adult with an advanced solid tumor such as melanoma, head and neck, liver or kidney cancer.

CDR3 amino acids: CASSGFQPQHF. In DNA form, the CDR3 reads TGTGCCAGCAGTGGGTTTCAGCCCCAGCATTTT. J is TRBJ1-5 and V is TRBV6-5; no clear D gene. Germline CDR1 reads MNHEY; CDR2 reads SVGAGI. This CDR3 contains 11 residues. V was trimmed by 5 bases and J by 6 bases, leaving 5 bases between them.